The 20 T cell receptor beta chains given below trace back to one sample, sequenced in a study of neurological immune-mediated disorders. Via MiXCR, TCRdb re-called the 5' RACE reads, giving one row per CDR3 protein. The table includes approximately 68,000 distinct CDR3 sequences, about 5.1% detected once. Sample: PBMCs. The receptors come from a woman aged 70 to 79 with multiple sclerosis.

This clonotype was observed many times. The chain carries TRBV20-1 and TRBJ2-3; D possibly corresponds to TRBD1 (6 bases). Germline assignment: CDR1 DFQATT and CDR2 SNEGSKA (reference sequence). The ends were cut back, 5 bases at V and 1 base at J, with 13 bases in the middle. The CDR3 covers 14 residues. CDR3 DNA: TGCAGTGCTTACCCGGGACAAGGCACAGATACGCAGTATTTT. It encodes CSAYPGQGTDTQYF.

This clonotype was seen at least ten times. The genes are TRBV5-5 and TRBJ2-7, with a tentative D call TRBD2 (5 bases). V lost 0 bases, J lost 1 base, and 11 bases lay in between. Germline CDR1 SGHKS, CDR2 YYEKEE (reference sequence). CDR3 length: 15 residues. In DNA form, the CDR3 reads TGTGCCAGCAGCTTGGGGATCGGGATGTCCTACGAGCAGTACTTC. Protein product: CASSLGIGMSYEQYF.

In this sample, this clonotype turned up many times. CDR3 loop: CSAGSTGRNTEAFF. CDR3 bases: TGCAGTGCTGGATCGACAGGAAGAAACACTGAAGCTTTCTTT. The V call is TRBV20-1, the J call TRBJ1-1, with D possibly being TRBD1 (6 bases). Germline V gene data show CDR1 as DFQATT and CDR2 as SNEGSKA (reference sequence). Trimming stripped 5 bases from V and 2 bases from J, with 15 bases between. The CDR3 sequence is 14 residues long.

This clonotype was detected a few times. The CDR3 bases are TGCAGTGCTAGAGATGATAGATCGGGAGGGATCGATGAGCAGTTCTTC. This translates into CSARDDRSGGIDEQFF. The rearrangement links TRBV20-1 to TRBJ2-1; 8 bases are shared with TRBD2. After removal of 0 bases from V and 8 bases from J, the junction contained 12 bases not matched to a gene. Looked up from germline, CDR1 is DFQATT and CDR2 is SNEGSKA (reference sequence). The CDR3 runs to 16 residues.

This clonotype was detected ten times or more. The V call is TRBV5-1, the J call TRBJ1-4; D is possibly TRBD1 (5 bases). Germline V gene lookup returns CDR1 SGHRS and CDR2 YFSETQ. Trimming took 0 bases from V and 0 from J, leaving 21 bases between them. The CDR3 spans 20 residues. The CDR3 spells CASSLGQGAGLGATNEKLFF. CDR3 sequence (DNA): TGCGCCAGCAGCTTGGGCCAGGGAGCGGGTCTGGGAGCAACTAATGAAAAACTGTTTTTT.

This chain connects TRBV18 to TRBJ1-5; the D gene is possibly TRBD1 (5 bases). The germline V gene encodes CDR1 KGHSH and CDR2 LQKENI. Trimming removed 4 bases from V and 6 bases from J, with 16 bases in between. The CDR3 is 15 residues long. CDR3 residues: CASSQSESGLQPQHF. CDR3 nucleotides: TGTGCCAGCTCACAGTCTGAGTCAGGGCTTCAGCCCCAGCATTTT.

The chain recombines TRBV15 with TRBJ2-3; D possibly uses TRBD1 or TRBD2 (5 bases each). The germline V gene has CDR1 LNHNV and CDR2 YYDKDF (reference sequence). The V gene lost 0 bases and the J gene lost 11 bases, with 15 bases spanning the gap. This CDR3 spans 14 amino acids. CDR3 DNA: TGTGCCACCAGCAGAGAACCCCAACGGGGCGGGCAGTATTTT. It translates to CATSREPQRGGQYF.

In its sample, this clonotype was seen many times. The chain combines TRBV20-1 with TRBJ1-4; D is possibly TRBD1 (6 bases). The germline gives CDR1 DFQATT, CDR2 SNEGSKA (reference sequence). V was clipped by 3 bases and J by 6 bases, with 11 bases between them. The CDR3 contains 13 residues. CDR3 nucleotides: TGCAGTGCTAGTGGACAGCGCGATGAAAAACTGTTTTTT. Amino acids: CSASGQRDEKLFF.

This clonotype was counted at least ten times. The V call is TRBV12-3 or TRBV12-4, the J call TRBJ2-1; 8 bases are a match to TRBD2. The length of the CDR3 is 14 residues. V trimming: 7 bases; J trimming: 7 bases; junction bases outside the gene matches: 9. CDR3 sequence: CASIIAGRKNEQFF. The CDR3 nucleotides are TGTGCCAGCATCATAGCGGGAAGGAAGAATGAGCAGTTCTTC.

This clonotype appeared many times. The chain couples TRBV4-1 to TRBJ1-2, with TRBD1 as a possible D gene (6 bases). Germline V gene sequence: CDR1 MGHRA, CDR2 YSYEKL. V dropped 7 bases and J dropped 4 bases, with 28 bases sitting between them. The CDR3 runs to 18 residues. CDR3 coding DNA: TGCGCCAGCAACCGAGGAGTCCACCCGAGAGGGGGTGGCTATGGCTACACCTTC. It translates to CASNRGVHPRGGGYGYTF.

This rearrangement joins TRBV3-1 to TRBJ2-5; D may be TRBD2 (5 bases). The CDR3 runs 15 residues. Germline assignment: CDR1 LGHDT and CDR2 YNNKEL (reference sequence). Deletions cut 2 bases from V and 3 bases from J, with 13 bases between. In DNA form, the CDR3 reads TGTGCCAGCAGCCAAACCCGAGGGCTGAAAGAGACCCAGTACTTC. This codes for CASSQTRGLKETQYF.

Ten or more counts support this clonotype. The chain carries TRBV2 and TRBJ2-5; TRBD1 might be the D (6 bases). V lost 2 bases to trimming and J lost 5 bases, with 18 bases between them. The CDR3 has 16 residues. Germline CDR1 is SNHLY and CDR2 is FYNNEI. The CDR3 region has the DNA TGTGCCAGCAGTGAAAGCCCCAGGGGAGTACAGGAGACCCAGTACTTC. Translation gives CASSESPRGVQETQYF.

This clonotype was recorded many times. The chain combines TRBV5-1 with TRBJ2-5; tentatively, D is TRBD2 (5 bases). Trimming shortened V by 5 bases and J by 0 bases, and 11 bases separated the two germline ends. This CDR3 is 14 amino acids long. CDR1 and CDR2 (germline): SGHRS, YFSETQ. The CDR3 nucleotides read TGCGCCAGCAGTGTTCTCGGGAACCAAGAGACCCAGTACTTC. It specifies CASSVLGNQETQYF.

This clonotype appeared many times. This rearrangement joins TRBV20-1 to TRBJ2-7; 7 bases line up with TRBD2. V was pared by 0 bases and J by 4 bases, with 0 bases of the junction left unmatched. CDR1 is DFQATT and CDR2 is SNEGSKA in the germline V gene (reference sequence). The CDR3 spans 12 residues. CDR3 in amino acids: CSAREREYEQYF. In DNA form, the CDR3 reads TGCAGTGCTAGAGAGCGGGAGTACGAGCAGTACTTC.

This clonotype was seen ten or more times. The V call is TRBV7-4, the J call TRBJ1-1, with D perhaps TRBD1 (6 bases). Deletions cut 1 base from V and 4 bases from J, with 19 bases between. CDR1 is SGHVT and CDR2 is SQSDAQ in the germline V gene. The CDR3 consists of 17 residues. CDR3 protein: CASSLVSQGLCRTEAFF. DNA of the CDR3: TGTGCCAGCAGCTTAGTGTCGCAGGGGTTGTGCCGCACTGAAGCTTTCTTT.

J is TRBJ2-7 and V is TRBV6-6; no clear D. Germline-derived CDR1 and CDR2 are MNHNY and SVGAGI (reference sequence). V was cut by 6 bases and J by 2 bases, with 11 bases left in between. The CDR3 has 13 residues. As DNA, the CDR3 is TGTGCCAGCAGGGCCGGATCAACCTACGAGCAGTACTTC. The encoded protein is CASRAGSTYEQYF.

There are many counts of this clonotype. The gene calls are TRBV7-9 and TRBJ1-5, with TRBD1 identical over 7 bases. Germline CDR1 is SEHNR and CDR2 is FQNEAQ (reference sequence). The CDR3 length is 15 residues. The V and J ends lost 4 bases and 0 bases, in that order; junction bases with no gene match: 3. The CDR3 DNA sequence: TGTGCCAGCAGCTCTTACAGGGGTAGCAATCAGCCCCAGCATTTT. Translating it yields CASSSYRGSNQPQHF.

This clonotype has at least ten counts. This rearrangement joins TRBV7-9 to TRBJ2-5; D remains unclear. Germline CDR1 SEHNR, CDR2 FQNEAQ (reference sequence). Trimming took 3 bases from V and 3 from J, leaving 8 bases between them. This CDR3 contains 13 residues. The CDR3 nucleotides are TGTGCCAGCAGCTTCACTACAAAAGAGACCCAGTACTTC. Translating gives CASSFTTKETQYF. The complete variable domain, with remaining parts taken from reference TRBV7-9 and TRBJ2-5, reads DTGVSQNPRHKITKRGQNVTFRCDPISEHNRLYWYRQTLGQGPEFLTYFQNEAQLEKSRLLSDRFSAERPKGSFSTLEIQRTEQGDSAMYLCASSFTTKETQYFGPGTRLLVL.

In this sample, this clonotype turned up many times. This rearrangement joins TRBV6-5 to TRBJ2-7; 12 bases are a match to TRBD2. There are 17 residues in the CDR3. CDR1 MNHEY and CDR2 SVGAGI come from the germline V gene. V dropped 0 bases and J dropped 2; count of bases not matched to a gene: 5. In DNA form, the CDR3 reads TGTGCCAGCAGTTACTCGATCCCTAGCGGGAGGGCCTACGAGCAGTACTTC. Protein: CASSYSIPSGRAYEQYF.

This clonotype was seen at least ten times. CDR3 bases: TGCGCCAGCAGCCCTCAACCAGACAGGGACCACGAGCAGTACTTC. This gives the protein CASSPQPDRDHEQYF. The gene calls are TRBV5-1 and TRBJ2-7; 7 bases match TRBD1. Germline V gives CDR1 SGHRS, CDR2 YFSETQ. V gave up 4 bases and J gave up 5 bases; unmatched junction bases: 12. This CDR3 is built from 15 residues.